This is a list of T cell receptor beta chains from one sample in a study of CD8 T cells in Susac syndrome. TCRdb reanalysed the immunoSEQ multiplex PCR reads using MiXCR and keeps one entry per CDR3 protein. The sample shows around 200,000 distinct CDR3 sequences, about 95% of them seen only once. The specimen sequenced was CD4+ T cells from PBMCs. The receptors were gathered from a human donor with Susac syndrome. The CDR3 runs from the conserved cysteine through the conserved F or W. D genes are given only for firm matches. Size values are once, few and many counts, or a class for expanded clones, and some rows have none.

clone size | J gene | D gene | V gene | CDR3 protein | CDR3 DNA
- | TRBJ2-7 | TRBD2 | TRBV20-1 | CSAGSGTSGTYEQYF | TGCAGTGCCGGATCCGGGACTAGCGGGACCTACGAGCAGTACTTC
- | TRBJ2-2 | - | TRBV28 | CASSMNTGELFF | TGTGCCAGCTCCATGAACACCGGGGAGCTGTTTTTT
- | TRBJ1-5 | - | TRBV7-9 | CASSQDLSNQPQHF | TGTGCCAGCAGCCAAGATCTTAGCAATCAGCCCCAGCATTTT
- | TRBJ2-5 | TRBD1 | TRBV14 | CASSPWTGSEETQYF | TGTGCCAGCAGCCCGTGGACAGGGAGTGAGGAGACCCAGTACTTC
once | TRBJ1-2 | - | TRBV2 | CASSETGHGYTF | TGTGCCAGCAGCGAAACAGGGCATGGCTACACCTTC
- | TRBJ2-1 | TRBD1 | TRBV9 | CASSPDRTYNEQFF | TGTGCCAGCAGCCCGGACAGGACGTACAATGAGCAGTTCTTC
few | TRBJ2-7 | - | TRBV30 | CAWSARDGYEQYF | TGTGCCTGGAGTGCCCGGGACGGCTACGAGCAGTACTTC
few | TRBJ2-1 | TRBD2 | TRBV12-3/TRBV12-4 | CASSFRGSSYNEQFF | TGTGCCAGCAGTTTTCGCGGGAGCTCCTACAATGAGCAGTTCTTC
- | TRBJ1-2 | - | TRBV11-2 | CASSTGPLGGYTF | TGTGCCAGCAGCACAGGGCCCCTCGGGGGCTACACCTTC
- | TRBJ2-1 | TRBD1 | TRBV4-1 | CASSQVAGTGWTNEQFF | TGCGCCAGCAGCCAAGTAGCTGGGACAGGGTGGACCAATGAGCAGTTCTTC
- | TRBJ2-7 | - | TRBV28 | CASSLLGDEQYF | TGTGCCAGCAGTTTATTAGGGGACGAGCAGTACTTC
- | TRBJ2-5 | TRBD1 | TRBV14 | CASSHPDRGQETQYF | TGTGCCAGCAGCCACCCTGACAGGGGGCAAGAGACCCAGTACTTC
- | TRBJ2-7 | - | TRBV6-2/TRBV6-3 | CASGRDLTYEQYF | TGTGCCAGCGGCCGGGACCTTACCTACGAGCAGTACTTC
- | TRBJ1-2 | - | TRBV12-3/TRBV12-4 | CASSLRWDGYTF | TGTGCCAGCAGTTTACGGTGGGATGGCTACACCTTC
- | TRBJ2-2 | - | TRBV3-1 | CASSLQGAGELFF | TGTGCCAGCAGCCTACAGGGCGCCGGGGAGCTGTTTTTT
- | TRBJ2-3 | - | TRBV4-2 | CASSIRGAASTDTQYF | TGTGCCAGCAGCATCCGGGGAGCGGCAAGCACAGATACGCAGTATTTT
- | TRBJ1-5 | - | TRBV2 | CASLGGDSNQPQHF | TGTGCCAGCCTAGGGGGAGATAGCAATCAGCCCCAGCATTTT
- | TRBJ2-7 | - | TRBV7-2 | CASSLDGAGKYEQYF | TGTGCCAGCAGCCTCGACGGGGCAGGGAAATACGAGCAGTACTTC
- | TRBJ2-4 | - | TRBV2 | CASSGDSNFVRIQYF | TGTGCCAGCAGTGGGGACTCCAACTTCGTACGCATTCAGTACTTC
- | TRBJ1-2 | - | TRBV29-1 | CSVGTANYGYTF | TGCAGCGTTGGGACGGCTAACTATGGCTACACCTTC
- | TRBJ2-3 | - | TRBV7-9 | CASSAQGWGDTQYF | TGTGCCAGCAGCGCCCAGGGTTGGGGAGATACGCAGTATTTT
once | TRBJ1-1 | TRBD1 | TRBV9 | CASSPGGNMNTEAFF | TGTGCCAGCAGCCCAGGGGGTAACATGAACACTGAAGCTTTCTTT
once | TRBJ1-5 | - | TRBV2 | CASSENRGNQPQHF | TGTGCCAGCAGTGAAAACAGGGGCAATCAGCCCCAGCATTTT
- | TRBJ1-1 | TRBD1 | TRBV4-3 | CASSQDRGQGGNTEAFF | TGCGCCAGCAGCCAAGACCGGGGACAGGGAGGGAACACTGAAGCTTTCTTT
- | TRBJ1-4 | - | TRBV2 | CASSEEGGKLFF | TGTGCCAGCAGTGAAGAAGGGGGAAAACTGTTTTTT
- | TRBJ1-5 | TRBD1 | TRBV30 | CAWSITGGNQPQHF | TGTGCCTGGAGTATAACAGGGGGCAATCAGCCCCAGCATTTT
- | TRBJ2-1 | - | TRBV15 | CATSRDTGDPKFF | TGTGCCACCAGCAGAGATACGGGGGATCCTAAGTTCTTC
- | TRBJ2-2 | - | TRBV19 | CASKRQAADHTGELFF | TGTGCCAGTAAAAGACAGGCCGCGGATCACACCGGGGAGCTGTTTTTT
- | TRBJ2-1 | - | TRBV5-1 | CASSLSNLGQISYNEQFF | TGCGCCAGCAGCTTATCAAACCTAGGGCAGATCTCCTACAATGAGCAGTTCTTC
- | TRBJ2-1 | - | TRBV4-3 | CASSQDGQPFYNEQFF | TGCGCCAGCAGCCAAGACGGCCAGCCCTTTTACAATGAGCAGTTCTTC
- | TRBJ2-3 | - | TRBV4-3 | CASSPEGFTDTQYF | TGCGCCAGCAGCCCGGAGGGCTTCACAGATACGCAGTATTTT
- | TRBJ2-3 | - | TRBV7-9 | CASSLGLVPTDTQYF | TGTGCCAGCAGCTTAGGTCTAGTACCCACAGATACGCAGTATTTT
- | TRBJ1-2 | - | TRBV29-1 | CSVERQLNYGYTF | TGCAGCGTTGAAAGACAGCTAAACTATGGCTACACCTTC
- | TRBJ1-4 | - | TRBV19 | CASTADTNEKLFF | TGTGCCAGTACCGCGGACACCAATGAAAAACTGTTTTTT
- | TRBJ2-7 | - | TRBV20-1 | CSASAGGIYEQYF | TGCAGTGCTTCCGCCGGCGGGATCTACGAGCAGTACTTC
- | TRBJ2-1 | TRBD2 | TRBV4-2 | CASSQETSGGGREQFF | TGTGCCAGCAGCCAAGAGACTAGCGGGGGGGGTAGGGAGCAGTTCTTC
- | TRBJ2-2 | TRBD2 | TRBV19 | CASSATSAGELFF | TGTGCCAGTAGCGCAACTAGCGCCGGGGAGCTGTTTTTT
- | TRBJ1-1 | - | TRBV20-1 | CSARVQGTEAFF | TGCAGTGCTAGAGTGCAGGGGACTGAAGCTTTCTTT
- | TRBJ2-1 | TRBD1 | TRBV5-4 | CASSQDRGRNEQFF | TGTGCCAGCAGCCAGGACAGGGGGCGGAATGAGCAGTTCTTC
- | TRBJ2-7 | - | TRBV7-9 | CASSLVGGGTYEQYF | TGTGCCAGCAGCTTAGTCGGGGGAGGCACCTACGAGCAGTACTTC
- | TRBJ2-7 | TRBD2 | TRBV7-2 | CASSLLAGESYEQYF | TGTGCCAGCAGCCTACTAGCGGGGGAATCCTACGAGCAGTACTTC
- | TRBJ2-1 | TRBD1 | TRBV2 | CASRRTGTANNEQFF | TGTGCCAGCAGGCGCACCGGGACAGCGAACAATGAGCAGTTCTTC
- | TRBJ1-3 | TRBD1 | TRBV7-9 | CASSWGGDRGTGNTIYF | TGTGCCAGCAGCTGGGGAGGGGACAGGGGGACTGGAAACACCATATATTTT
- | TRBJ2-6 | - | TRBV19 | CASRGAVGANVLTF | TGTGCCAGTAGAGGGGCGGTGGGGGCCAACGTCCTGACTTTC
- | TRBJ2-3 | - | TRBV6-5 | CASSPRTSTDTQYF | TGTGCCAGCAGCCCCCGGACTAGCACAGATACGCAGTATTTT
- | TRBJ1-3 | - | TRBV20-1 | CSAIPGDRSGNTIYF | TGCAGTGCCATACCCGGTGACAGGTCTGGAAACACCATATATTTT
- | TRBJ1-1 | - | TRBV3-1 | CASSPRPPGNTEAFF | TGTGCCAGCAGCCCTCGTCCTCCAGGGAACACTGAAGCTTTCTTT
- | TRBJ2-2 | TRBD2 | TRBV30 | CAWSVRRLAGTGELFF | TGTGCCTGGAGTGTACGACGACTAGCGGGGACCGGGGAGCTGTTTTTT
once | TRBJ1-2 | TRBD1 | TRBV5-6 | CASSPWDRKNYGYTF | TGTGCCAGCAGCCCGTGGGACAGGAAGAACTATGGCTACACCTTC
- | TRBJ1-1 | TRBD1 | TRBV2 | CASRLQGHTEAFF | TGTGCCAGCAGATTACAGGGGCACACTGAAGCTTTCTTT
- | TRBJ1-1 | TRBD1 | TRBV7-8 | CASSLAVRGRAEAFF | TGTGCCAGCAGCTTAGCAGTCAGGGGGAGGGCTGAAGCTTTCTTT
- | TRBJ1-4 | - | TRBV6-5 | CASSYSGATNEKLFF | TGTGCCAGCAGTTACTCAGGGGCAACTAATGAAAAACTGTTTTTT
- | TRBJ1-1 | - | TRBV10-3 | CAISPDRMGAFF | TGTGCCATCAGTCCTGACAGGATGGGAGCTTTCTTT
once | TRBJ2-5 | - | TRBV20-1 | CSACPISETQYF | TGCAGTGCTTGCCCCATCTCAGAGACCCAGTACTTC
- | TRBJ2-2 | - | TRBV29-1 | CSVEEGRANTGELFF | TGCAGCGTTGAAGAGGGAAGAGCGAACACCGGGGAGCTGTTTTTT
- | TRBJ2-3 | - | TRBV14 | CASRLSGSFTDTQYF | TGTGCCAGCAGACTGTCAGGATCCTTCACAGATACGCAGTATTTT
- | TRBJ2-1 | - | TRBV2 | CASSEVRVGNEQFF | TGTGCCAGCAGTGAAGTCAGGGTGGGGAATGAGCAGTTCTTC
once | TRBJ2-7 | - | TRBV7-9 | CASSKEGTYEQYF | TGTGCCAGCAGCAAAGAGGGGACCTACGAGCAGTACTTC
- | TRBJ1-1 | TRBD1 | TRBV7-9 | CASSQGAENTEAFF | TGTGCCAGCAGCCAGGGGGCCGAGAACACTGAAGCTTTCTTT
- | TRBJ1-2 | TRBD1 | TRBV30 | CAWRGDRAYGYTF | TGTGCCTGGAGGGGAGACAGGGCCTATGGCTACACCTTC